What follows describes a single T cell receptor (beta chain). This clonotype was seen many times. The specificity of this receptor is unknown. Per-nucleotide qualities are absent, and no much larger clonotype sits a single base away. These data are taken from a study of CD8 T cells in ankylosing spondylitis (TCRdb year 2017). For context, the study as a whole: To find TCR variants linked to disease, the study profiled T cell receptor beta repertoires in ankylosing spondylitis patients and healthy donors. The full study cohort was made up of approximately 27 ankylosing spondylitis patients and 95 to 130 healthy donors. Peripheral blood was sampled, and synovial fluid was also collected from ankylosing spondylitis patients. The paper as a whole reports these results and caveats: The disease-linked clones were reported to be significantly enriched in matched synovial fluid samples from ankylosing spondylitis patients. Some of the motif variants had been reported before in the synovial fluid and blood of reactive arthritis patients, a finding that suggests common disease-initiation mechanisms. A TCR beta motif made up of about eight highly homologous amino acid variants appeared to be characteristic of blood from ankylosing spondylitis patients. The disease-linked clones had a CD8+ phenotype and were found at relatively low frequencies in peripheral blood.

Synovial fluid samples and blood samples obtained from the same ankylosing spondylitis patients were matched. V loses 3 bases of germline sequence and J loses 3 bases, and the interval between the two ends is 8 bases. The CDR3 starts with the cysteine, ends with the phenylalanine, and has 13 residues. CDR3 DNA is the only sequence kept; it has 39 bases, read in frame from the first base. The sequencing machine was an Illumina HiSeq 2500. Quantitative 5'-RACE with molecular barcodes was the method used to prepare the TCR beta libraries. Processing in the source paper ran as follows. A new computational method based on a probabilistic model of VDJ rearrangement was used to identify disease-linked TCR variants. The raw public data were reprocessed by TCRdb itself: fastp quality trimming at Q25, MiXCR clonotype calling, in-frame beta chains only. For every CDR3 protein sequence, its rows merge into one entry that carries the most common genes and DNA. The V and J calls follow TCRdb's processing rather than the paper's. The sample table holds under 170,000 distinct CDR3 sequences, of which under 45% were seen once. The ten largest clones add up to 12% to 15% of the sample.

This clonotype originated in a male donor with ankylosing spondylitis. The sequence links TRBV12-3 or TRBV12-4 to TRBJ2-5, with the D gene uncertain. Sequencing input: synovial fluid, either unsorted or a sorted T cell fraction (not recorded which). The nucleotide sequence reads as follows: TGTGCCAGCAGTTTTTCGACTGAAGAGACCCAGTACTTC. Translated, it reads CASSFSTEETQYF.